Below, 14 T cell receptor beta chains from the same sample are listed, as sequenced in a study of PD-L1 blockade in urothelial cancer. Using immunoSEQ multiplex PCR, the repertoire was profiled, and TCRdb retains in-frame clones only, with some absent. Of 55,000 to 70,000 clones in the sample, around 80% were seen once. The source was PBMCs, collected around atezolizumab (anti-PD-L1) treatment. All receptors come from an older man with urothelial cancer.

The chain carries TRBV14 and TRBJ2-3; 11 bases align to TRBD2. The CDR3 runs to 15 residues. Losses at the gene ends were 5 bases for V and 2 bases for J; bases not matched to a gene: 3. CDR1 is SGHDN and CDR2 is FVKESK in the germline V gene. The CDR3 is CASSSTSGNTDTQYF. Written as DNA, the CDR3 is TGTGCCAGCAGCTCGACTAGCGGGAACACAGATACGCAGTATTTT.

The chain is built from TRBV2 and TRBJ1-2, with unresolved D. The V gene lost 6 bases and the J gene lost 8 bases, with 13 bases spanning the gap. The germline V gene has CDR1 SNHLY and CDR2 FYNNEI. This CDR3 is built from 12 residues. CDR3 sequence reads: CASRDTAAGYTF. In DNA form, the CDR3 reads TGTGCCAGCAGAGACACTGCCGCCGGCTACACCTTC.

This clone was detected a few times. CDR3 sequence (DNA): TGCAGCGTTGCGACAGGTAGAGCAACCTACGAGCAGTACTTC. It is translated as CSVATGRATYEQYF. J is TRBJ2-7 and V is TRBV29-1, with D possibly TRBD1 on 6 matching bases. Germline lookup yields CDR1 SQVTM and CDR2 ANQGSEA. This CDR3 spans 14 amino acids. Trimming left V 4 bases short and J 2 bases short, with 15 bases between.

The chain carries TRBV4-2 and TRBJ2-2, with 7 bases fitting TRBD2. CDR1 is LGHNA, CDR2 YNFKEQ, per germline. This CDR3 region has 15 residues. Trimming took 3 bases from V and 10 from J; bases not matched to a gene: 11. CDR3 sequence reads: CASSQGRTSQLELFF. CDR3 DNA sequence: TGTGCCAGCAGCCAGGGTAGGACTAGTCAATTGGAGCTGTTTTTT.

V is TRBV30 and J is TRBJ1-5, with D unresolved. The CDR3 consists of 13 residues. Between the trimmed V and J ends, which lost 2 bases and 6 bases, there was a span of 11 bases. Looked up from germline, CDR1 is GTSNPN and CDR2 is SVGIG (reference sequence). DNA of the CDR3: TGTGCCTGGAGTTCCGGGTTCGGTCAGCCCCAGCATTTT. Residues: CAWSSGFGQPQHF. The full variable domain, with the rest looked up from reference TRBV30 and TRBJ1-5, is SQTIHQWPATLVQPVGSPLSLECTVEGTSNPNLYWYRQAAGRGLQLLFYSVGIGQISSEVPQNLSASRPQDRQFILSSKKLLLSDSGFYLCAWSSGFGQPQHFGDGTRLSIL.

This chain connects TRBV28 to TRBJ2-5, with D tentatively TRBD1 (6 bases). Germline CDR1 reads MDHEN; CDR2 reads SYDVKM. The V end was cut by 5 bases, the J end by 5 bases, with 18 bases between. The CDR3 consists of 15 residues. In DNA form, the CDR3 reads TGTGCCAGCAGTCCCGCGGTGAGGGGGTGGGAGACCCAGTACTTC. Translation: CASSPAVRGWETQYF.

The chain carries TRBV15 and TRBJ2-1; 7 positions agree with TRBD2. CDR3 length equals 19 residues. With V trimmed by 2 bases and J by 0 bases, 13 bases remained unmatched. Germline CDR1 and CDR2: LNHNV and YYDKDF (reference sequence). CDR3 DNA: TGTGCCACCAGCAGATCCGGACTGGGAGGGCCCCTCTCCTACAATGAGCAGTTCTTC. It codes for CATSRSGLGGPLSYNEQFF.

This chain links TRBV10-3 with TRBJ2-3, with 11 bases fitting TRBD2. Germline values: CDR1 ENHRY, CDR2 SYGVKD. V lost 4 bases and J lost 0; bases outside the gene matches: 15. The CDR3 is made up of 20 amino acids. CDR3 loop: CAISGRSSGRDVSSTDTQYF. In nucleotides, the CDR3 is TGTGCCATCAGTGGGAGGAGTAGCGGGAGGGACGTTAGTAGCACAGATACGCAGTATTTT.

The chain couples TRBV7-2 to TRBJ1-2, with D maybe TRBD1 (6 bases). The V and J ends lost 5 bases and 4 bases respectively, with 17 bases between them. The length of the CDR3 is 15 residues. The germline gives CDR1 SGHTA, CDR2 FQGNSA. The CDR3 spells CASSPYREGSYGYTF. The CDR3 bases are TGTGCCAGCAGCCCCTACAGGGAAGGGAGCTATGGCTACACCTTC.

A few counts support this clone. The chain links TRBV5-5 to TRBJ1-2; D may be TRBD1 (6 bases). Per the germline V gene, CDR1 is SGHKS and CDR2 is YYEKEE (reference sequence). The CDR3 spans 16 residues. V lost 0 bases, J lost 8 bases, and 20 bases lay in between. CDR3: CASSLDLGQGLRGYTF. CDR3 coding DNA: TGTGCCAGCAGCTTGGACTTGGGCCAGGGGCTGAGGGGCTACACCTTC.

As regards this clone: At one boundary the junction diverges from the germline segment, which might be a read error. Written as DNA, the CDR3 is TGTGCTAGCAGCCCAGGGGGGAGCGACGAGCAGTACTTC. Translation gives CASSPGGSDEQYF. The chain links TRBV7-7 to TRBJ2-7; D possibly corresponds to TRBD1 (7 bases). CDR1 and CDR2 (germline): SSHAT, FNYEAQ (reference sequence). The CDR3 is made up of 13 amino acids.

This chain links TRBV7-9 with TRBJ2-1; D perhaps matches TRBD1 (6 bases). Germline-derived CDR1 and CDR2 are SEHNR and FQNEAQ (reference sequence). Trimming cost V 5 bases and J 2 bases, with 10 bases left between them. The length of the CDR3 is 14 residues. DNA of the CDR3: TGTGCCAGCAGCCGACAGGCCACCTACAATGAGCAGTTCTTC. This encodes CASSRQATYNEQFF.

V is TRBV29-1 and J is TRBJ2-3; possible D gene TRBD1, 6 bases. Trimming removed 8 bases from V and 2 bases from J, with 17 bases in between. This CDR3 has 14 amino acids. Germline V lookup: CDR1 SQVTM, CDR2 ANQGSEA. CDR3 loop: CSLTQGYNTDTQYF. CDR3 sequence (DNA): TGCAGCCTCACCCAGGGGTATAACACAGATACGCAGTATTTT.

The V and J genes are TRBV5-1 and TRBJ2-2, with a possible D match to TRBD2 (6 bases). Germline V gives CDR1 SGHRS, CDR2 YFSETQ. The CDR3 extends over 16 amino acids. V lost 1 base, J lost 1 base, and 11 bases lay in between. CDR3 in amino acids: CASSLSLARNTGELFF. The CDR3 DNA follows: TGCGCCAGCAGCTTGAGCCTAGCGAGGAACACCGGGGAGCTGTTTTTT.